This T cell receptor beta chain was retrieved from a study of monozygotic twins with inflammatory bowel disease. Study-level points and caveats: Healthy co-twins, by inverse Simpson, had higher TCRbeta diversity than their siblings with IBD. IBD patients shared fewer clonotypes with other individuals than healthy twins, especially patients with disease activity signs.

It was roughly 3.5 ug of total RNA that each TCR library used. TCRdb reworked the 5' RACE reads into one entry per CDR3 protein, no DNA. This sample contains fewer than 400,000 distinct CDR3 sequences. In regard to this clonotype: The antigen is not known.

The length of the CDR3 is 16 residues. The germline V gene encodes CDR1 LNHDA and CDR2 SQIVND (reference sequence). After skipping T cell sorting, the authors isolated total RNA from whole blood. This sequence originates from a human donor with ulcerative colitis or Crohn's disease, or a healthy co-twin of an affected twin (not recorded which). This chain links TRBV19 with TRBJ2-2; TCRdb outputs TRBD1, but without DNA this stays unchecked. The source material was blood. The CDR3 loop reads CASSIGADRSTGELFF. The full variable domain, in which reference TRBV19 and TRBJ2-2 provide the parts outside the CDR3, is DGGITQSPKYLFRKEGQNVTLSCEQNLNHDAMYWYRQDPGQGLRLIYYSQIVNDFQKGDIAEGYSVSREKKESFPLTVTSAQKNPTAFYLCASSIGADRSTGELFFGEGSRLTVL.